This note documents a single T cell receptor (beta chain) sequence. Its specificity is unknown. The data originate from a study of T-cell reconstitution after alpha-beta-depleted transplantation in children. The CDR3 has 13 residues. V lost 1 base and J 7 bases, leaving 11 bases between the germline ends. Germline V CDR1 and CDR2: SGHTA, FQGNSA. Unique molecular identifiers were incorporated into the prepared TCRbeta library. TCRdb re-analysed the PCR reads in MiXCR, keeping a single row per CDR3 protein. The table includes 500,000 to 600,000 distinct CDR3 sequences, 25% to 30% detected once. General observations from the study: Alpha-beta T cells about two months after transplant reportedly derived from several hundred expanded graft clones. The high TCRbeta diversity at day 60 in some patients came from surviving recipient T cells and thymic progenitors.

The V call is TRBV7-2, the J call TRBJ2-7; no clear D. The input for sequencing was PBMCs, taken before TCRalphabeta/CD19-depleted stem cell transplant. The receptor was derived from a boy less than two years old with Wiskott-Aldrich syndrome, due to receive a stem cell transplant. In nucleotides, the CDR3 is TGTGCCAGCAGCTTAGGGTCTTATCGGGAGCAGTACTTC. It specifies CASSLGSYREQYF. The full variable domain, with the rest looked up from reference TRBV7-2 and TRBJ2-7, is GAGVSQSPSNKVTEKGKDVELRCDPISGHTALYWYRQSLGQGLEFLIYFQGNSAPDKSGLPSDRFSAERTGGSVSTLTIQRTQQEDSAVYLCASSLGSYREQYFGPGTRLTVT.